Presented here are 5 T cell receptor beta chains from one specimen sequenced in a study of CD8 T cells in ankylosing spondylitis. TCRdb re-called the 5' RACE reads through MiXCR, storing one row per CDR3 protein. The profile covers some 200,000 distinct CDR3 sequences, with around 13% appearing a single time and approximately 15% taken by the ten largest. The specimen was blood, either unsorted or a sorted T cell fraction (not recorded which). These receptors were collected from a male donor with ankylosing spondylitis or in good health (not recorded which).

The gene calls are TRBV7-9 and TRBJ1-2, with D unclear. CDR1 is SEHNR and CDR2 is FQNEAQ in the germline V gene (reference sequence). This CDR3 has 14 residues. Trimming stripped 1 base from V and 4 bases from J, with 10 bases between. The CDR3 DNA reads TGTGCCAGCAGCTTAGGGCAGCCTCGCTATGGCTACACCTTC. It yields the protein CASSLGQPRYGYTF.

This clonotype was detected only a few times. The rearrangement uses TRBV27 and TRBJ2-2; D is possibly TRBD2 (6 bases). Germline assignment: CDR1 MNHEY and CDR2 SMNVEV (reference sequence). V was trimmed by 7 bases and J by 2 bases, leaving 17 bases between them. This CDR3 comprises 16 residues. The CDR3 here is CASNGRGGVNTGELFF. CDR3 bases: TGTGCCAGCAACGGGAGAGGTGGGGTTAACACCGGGGAGCTGTTTTTT.

The chain uses TRBV6-5 and TRBJ2-3; D unclear. The CDR3 is 14 residues long. V dropped 0 bases and J dropped 4 bases, with 8 bases sitting between them. Looked up from germline, CDR1 is MNHEY and CDR2 is SVGAGI. The CDR3 sequence is CASSYSLGPDTQYF. Here the CDR3 DNA reads TGTGCCAGCAGTTACTCCCTAGGACCAGATACGCAGTATTTT.

This clonotype was found a few times. The chain is built from TRBV5-8 and TRBJ1-2, with D unclear. The V gene lost 0 bases and the J gene lost 2 bases, with 14 bases spanning the gap. CDR3 length: 16 amino acids. Germline V gene lookup returns CDR1 SGHTS and CDR2 YDEGEE. The CDR3 sequence: CASSLAPRTFNYGYTF. The CDR3 DNA sequence: TGTGCCAGCAGCTTGGCGCCACGAACTTTCAACTATGGCTACACCTTC.

This sequence joins TRBV5-6 and TRBJ2-1; 8 positions agree with TRBD2. Trimming at V came to 4 bases and at J to 8 bases, leaving 8 bases not matched to a gene. The CDR3 totals 14 residues. Germline lookup yields CDR1 SGHDT and CDR2 YYEEEE. CDR3 protein: CASSISGIFYEQFF. The CDR3 DNA reads TGTGCCAGCAGCATTAGCGGGATCTTCTATGAGCAGTTCTTC.